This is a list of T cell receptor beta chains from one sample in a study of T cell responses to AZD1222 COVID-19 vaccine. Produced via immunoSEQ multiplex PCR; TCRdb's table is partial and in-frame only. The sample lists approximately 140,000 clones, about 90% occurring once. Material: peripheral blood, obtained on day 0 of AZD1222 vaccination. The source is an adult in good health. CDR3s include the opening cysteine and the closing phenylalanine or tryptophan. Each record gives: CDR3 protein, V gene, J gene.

CDR3aa: CASSLSRSSTYEQYF; v_gene: TRBV7-2; j_gene: TRBJ2-7
CDR3aa: CATSTDLGGSNQPQHF; v_gene: TRBV15; j_gene: TRBJ1-5
CDR3aa: CASSIRDRGNTEQFF; v_gene: TRBV9; j_gene: TRBJ2-1
CDR3aa: CASSPSGAGSNQPQHF; v_gene: TRBV18; j_gene: TRBJ1-5
CDR3aa: CASSLGHHYNSPLHF; v_gene: TRBV5-1; j_gene: TRBJ1-6
CDR3aa: CASSQFDRGRDGYTF; v_gene: TRBV4-1; j_gene: TRBJ1-2
CDR3aa: CASSPTGREETQYF; v_gene: TRBV13; j_gene: TRBJ2-5
CDR3aa: CASSPHADRGLSPLHF; v_gene: TRBV9; j_gene: TRBJ1-6
CDR3aa: CASSCGQVGEKLFF; v_gene: TRBV6-5; j_gene: TRBJ1-4
CDR3aa: CSASTQQGTTTNEKLFF; v_gene: TRBV20-1; j_gene: TRBJ1-4